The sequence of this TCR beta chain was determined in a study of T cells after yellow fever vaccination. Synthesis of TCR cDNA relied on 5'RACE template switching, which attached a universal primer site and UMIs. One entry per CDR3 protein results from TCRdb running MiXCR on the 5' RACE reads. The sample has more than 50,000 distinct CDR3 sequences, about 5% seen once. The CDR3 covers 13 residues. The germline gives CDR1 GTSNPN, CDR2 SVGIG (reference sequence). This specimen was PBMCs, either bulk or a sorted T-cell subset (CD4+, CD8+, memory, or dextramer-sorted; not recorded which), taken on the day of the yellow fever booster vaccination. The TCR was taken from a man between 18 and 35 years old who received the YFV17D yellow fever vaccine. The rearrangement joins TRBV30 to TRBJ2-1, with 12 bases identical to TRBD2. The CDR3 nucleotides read TGTGCGTCTAGCGGGGGGGCCTACAATGAGCAGTTCTTC. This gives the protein CASSGGAYNEQFF.